This T cell receptor beta chain was profiled in a study of T cells in Graves' hyperthyroidism and ophthalmopathy. On the study more broadly: At initial diagnosis, before any treatment had begun, peripheral blood was obtained.

Lactation, pregnancy, other autoimmune disease or uncontrolled infection led to exclusion of patients. This clonotype occurred many times. Its matching antigen is unknown. Regions amplified from RNA transcripts were the TCR beta CDR3 regions. Initially, a first-round RT-PCR of the TCR CDR3 employed the HTBI primer set. TCRdb processed the multiplex PCR reads anew with MiXCR; each CDR3 protein has one entry. Among approximately 710,000 distinct CDR3 sequences listed, about 18% were seen once. The germline gives CDR1 MNHNS, CDR2 SASEGT. This CDR3 is built from 15 residues. The V segment lost 6 bases and the J segment 10 bases; nucleotides outside the gene matches: 15. Whole-study findings and limits: Blood held most thyroid clonotypes expanded above 0.001 frequency. Through a model of 13 V-J features, ophthalmopathy was separated from stable hyperthyroidism.

The receptor was isolated from a man aged 45-60 years with Graves' hyperthyroidism. V is TRBV6-1 and J is TRBJ2-1, with 7 nucleotides matching TRBD2. Sample: blood. CDR3 sequence (DNA): TGTGCCAGCAGCGTCCTAGCGACAATTAGCGGGGAGCAGTTCTTC. Translation: CASSVLATISGEQFF.